The clone carrying this T cell receptor (delta chain) is deemed medium-sized. This sample is part of a study of gamma-delta chains in newborns, infants, children. Across the whole study: Innate gammadelta T cells reportedly expand polyclonally right after birth, driven by microbial exposure, per the title.

V lost 3 bases and J lost 1, with 8 bases in between. This CDR3 is built from 13 residues. CDR1 and CDR2 (germline): GEAIGNYY, EKD. TCRdb called clones from the reads again using CATT. The sample contains more than 9,000 delta-chain clones, approximately 22% of which appear only once. The receptor was derived from a child who was a newborn, infant or young child, either healthy, febrile or measles-vaccinated (not recorded which). The sample comprised blood. The J gene is TRDJ1, the V gene TRDV2, with D uncertain. The CDR3, as DNA: TGTGCCTGTGACCCCATTATCACCGATAAACTCATCTTT. Translation gives CACDPIITDKLIF.